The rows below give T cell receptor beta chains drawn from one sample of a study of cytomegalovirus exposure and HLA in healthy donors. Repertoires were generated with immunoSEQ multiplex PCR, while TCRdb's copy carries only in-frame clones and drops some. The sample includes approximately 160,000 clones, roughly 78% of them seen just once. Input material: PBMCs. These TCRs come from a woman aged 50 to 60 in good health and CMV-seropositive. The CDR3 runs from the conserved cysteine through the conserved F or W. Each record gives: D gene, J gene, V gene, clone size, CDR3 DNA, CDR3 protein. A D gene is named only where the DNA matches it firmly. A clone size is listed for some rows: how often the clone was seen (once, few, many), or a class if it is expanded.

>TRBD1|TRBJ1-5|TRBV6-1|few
TGTGCCAGCAGCCGGGACAGGGGCGATCAGCCCCAGCATTTT
CASSRDRGDQPQHF
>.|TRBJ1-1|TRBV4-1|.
TGCGCCAGCAGCCACCTCGGCAGGGACACTGAAGCTTTCTTT
CASSHLGRDTEAFF
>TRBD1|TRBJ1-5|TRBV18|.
TGTGCCAGCTCGGCCCTGAACCTTCGGACAGGGGGGAATCAGCCCCAGCATTTT
CASSALNLRTGGNQPQHF
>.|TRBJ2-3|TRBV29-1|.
TGCAGCGTTGGCGGTAAACCACAACCCTCCGATTTGGGTACGCAGTATTTT
CSVGGKPQPSDLGTQYF
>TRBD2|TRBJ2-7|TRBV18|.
TGTGCCACGGGGGGGGGTTCGAACTACGAGCAGTACTTC
CATGGGSNYEQYF
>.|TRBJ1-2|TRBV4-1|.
TGCGCCAGCAGCCAAGTACAGGGCTCTAACTATGGCTACACCTTC
CASSQVQGSNYGYTF
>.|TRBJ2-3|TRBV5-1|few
TGCGCCAGCAGCTTGGAGGGTGAGGGCCTAGATACGCAGTATTTT
CASSLEGEGLDTQYF
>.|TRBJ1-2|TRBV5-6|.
TGTGCCAGCAGCTTGCCCGGGACACACTATGGCTACACCTTC
CASSLPGTHYGYTF
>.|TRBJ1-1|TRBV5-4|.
TGTGCCAGCAGCCCCGGAGGAGTCCATGTTAACACTGAAGCTTTCTTT
CASSPGGVHVNTEAFF
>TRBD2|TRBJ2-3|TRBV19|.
TGTGCCAGTAGTATAGCCCCCGGGGGGGCTTGGGATACGCAGTATTTT
CASSIAPGGAWDTQYF
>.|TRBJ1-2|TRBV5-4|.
TGTGCCAGCAGTGCGGGGGCAGGGAATGGCTACACCTTC
CASSAGAGNGYTF
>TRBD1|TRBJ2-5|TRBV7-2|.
TGTGCCAGCACCAATTCCCGGGACAGGGGTCAGACCCAGTACTTC
CASTNSRDRGQTQYF
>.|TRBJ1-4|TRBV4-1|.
TGCGCCAGCAGCCAAGGAGGGCCCAATGAAAAACTGTTTTTT
CASSQGGPNEKLFF
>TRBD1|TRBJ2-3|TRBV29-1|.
TGCAGCGTTGCTACAGGGGTAGCAGATACGCAGTATTTT
CSVATGVADTQYF
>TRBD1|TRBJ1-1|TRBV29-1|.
TGCAGCGGGGACAGCGGATCGAACACTGAAGCTTTCTTT
CSGDSGSNTEAFF
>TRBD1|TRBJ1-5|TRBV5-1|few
TGCGCCAGCAGCTGGACAGGGAATCAGCCCCAGCATTTT
CASSWTGNQPQHF
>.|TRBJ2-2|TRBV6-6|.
TGTGCCAGCAGTTACTCAGGGACTTTCGGGGAGCTGTTTTTT
CASSYSGTFGELFF
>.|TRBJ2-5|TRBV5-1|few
TGCGCCAGCAGCCCTACAGGGATTACGGAGACCCAGTACTTC
CASSPTGITETQYF
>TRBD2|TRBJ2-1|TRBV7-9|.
TGTGCCAGCAGCTTAATCCGCGGGGGGGAGAATGAGCAGTTCTTC
CASSLIRGGENEQFF
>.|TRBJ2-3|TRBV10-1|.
TGCGCCAGCAGTGATGGCGGGGCGAGCACAGATACGCAGTATTTT
CASSDGGASTDTQYF
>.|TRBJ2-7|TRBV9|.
TGTGCCAGCAGCGTAGAAGAAACTGTCTCCTACGAGCAGTACTTC
CASSVEETVSYEQYF
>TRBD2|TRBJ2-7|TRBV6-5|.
TGTGCCAGCAGCGCTGGTAGCGGGGCCTACGAGCAGTACTTC
CASSAGSGAYEQYF
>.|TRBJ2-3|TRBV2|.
TGTGCCAGCAGTGTAGGCCTAGCAGGCACAGATACGCAGTATTTT
CASSVGLAGTDTQYF
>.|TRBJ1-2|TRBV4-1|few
TGCGCCAGCAACGGGGTAGGTGGGTATGGCTACACCTTC
CASNGVGGYGYTF
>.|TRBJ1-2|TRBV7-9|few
TGTGCCAGCAGCTTAGGCCAGGGATATGGCTACACCTTC
CASSLGQGYGYTF
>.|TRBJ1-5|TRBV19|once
TGTGCCAGTAGTTTTAGGGAGAGGCCCCAGCATTTT
CASSFRERPQHF
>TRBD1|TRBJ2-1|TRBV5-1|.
TGCGCCAGCAGCCATACAGGGGGCGGTCCCCACAATGAGCAGTTCTTC
CASSHTGGGPHNEQFF
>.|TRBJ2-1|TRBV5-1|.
TGCGCCAGCAGCTTGAAGTCCGGCAGGGAAGGTAATGAGCAGTTCTTC
CASSLKSGREGNEQFF
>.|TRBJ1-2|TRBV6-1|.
TGTGCCAGCAGTGAATCGGGTAGGAACTATGGCTACACCTTC
CASSESGRNYGYTF
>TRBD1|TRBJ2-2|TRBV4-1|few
TGCGCCAGCAGCCAAGCAGGGGGCGCCGGGTACGGGGAGCTGTTTTTT
CASSQAGGAGYGELFF
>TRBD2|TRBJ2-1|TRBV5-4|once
TGTGCCAGCAGCTGGACTAGTGACCGTGAGCAGTTCTTC
CASSWTSDREQFF
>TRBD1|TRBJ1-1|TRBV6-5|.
TGTGCCAGCAGTTACGGCGGAGGGGACAGAAGGGTTGCTTTCTTT
CASSYGGGDRRVAFF
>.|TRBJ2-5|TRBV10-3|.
TGTGCCATCAGTGAGTCTGGGGCAGGGAGGGAGACCCAGTACTTC
CAISESGAGRETQYF
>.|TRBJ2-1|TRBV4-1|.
TGCGCCAGCAGCTGGAGCGGCAACAATGAGCAGTTCTTC
CASSWSGNNEQFF
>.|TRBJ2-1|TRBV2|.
TGTGCCAGCAGTGCAGGCTACAATGAGCAGTTCTTC
CASSAGYNEQFF
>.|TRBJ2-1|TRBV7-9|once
TGTTCCAGCAGCTTAGGGGGGGGATCGGTGGATGAGCAGTTCTTC
CSSSLGGGSVDEQFF
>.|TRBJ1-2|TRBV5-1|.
TGCGCCAGCAGCCCCACGGGGGGGGCACGGGGCTACACCTTC
CASSPTGGARGYTF
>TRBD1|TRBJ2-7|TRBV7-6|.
TGTGCCAGCAGTTCTGGGACAGGGGGCCTTTTTTTCTCCTACGAGCAGTACTTC
CASSSGTGGLFFSYEQYF